This TCR beta chain was sequenced during a study of blood T cell repertoires in COVID-19. The table came from immunoSEQ multiplex PCR; TCRdb's copy has only in-frame clones and leaves some out. The sample lists about 200,000 clones, about 80% occurring once. The CDR3 is 15 residues long. CDR1 SGHKS and CDR2 YYEKEE come from the germline V gene (reference sequence). Trimming left V 0 bases short and J 0 bases short, with 7 bases between. This clone was counted a few times. Sequenced input: PBMCs or T cells enriched from blood (not recorded which). The sequence was collected from a man aged 35 to 55 who had recovered from COVID-19. The chain employs TRBV5-5 and TRBJ1-3, with D possibly being TRBD1 (5 bases). CDR3 residues: CASSLGQTSGNTIYF. The CDR3 region has the DNA TGTGCCAGCAGCTTGGGACAGACCTCTGGAAACACCATATATTTT.